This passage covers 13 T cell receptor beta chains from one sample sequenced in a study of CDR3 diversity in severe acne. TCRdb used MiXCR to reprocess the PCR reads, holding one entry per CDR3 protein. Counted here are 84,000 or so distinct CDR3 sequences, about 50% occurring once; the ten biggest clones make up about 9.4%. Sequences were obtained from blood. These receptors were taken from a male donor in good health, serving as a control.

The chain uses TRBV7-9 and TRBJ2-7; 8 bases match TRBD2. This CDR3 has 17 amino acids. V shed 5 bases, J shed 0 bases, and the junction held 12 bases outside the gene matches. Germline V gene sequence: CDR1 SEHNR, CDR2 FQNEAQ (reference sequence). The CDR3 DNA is TGTGCCAGCAGCCCGGAGGTAGCGGGGTCGAGCTCCTACGAGCAGTACTTC. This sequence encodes CASSPEVAGSSSYEQYF. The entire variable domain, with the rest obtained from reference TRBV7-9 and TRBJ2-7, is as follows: DTGVSQNPRHKITKRGQNVTFRCDPISEHNRLYWYRQTLGQGPEFLTYFQNEAQLEKSRLLSDRFSAERPKGSFSTLEIQRTEQGDSAMYLCASSPEVAGSSSYEQYFGPGTRLTVT.

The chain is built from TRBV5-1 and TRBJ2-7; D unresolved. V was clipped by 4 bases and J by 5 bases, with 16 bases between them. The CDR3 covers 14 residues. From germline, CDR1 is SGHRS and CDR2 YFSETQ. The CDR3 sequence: CASSRRSGYNEQYF. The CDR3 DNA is TGCGCCAGCAGCCGAAGGTCAGGATATAACGAGCAGTACTTC.

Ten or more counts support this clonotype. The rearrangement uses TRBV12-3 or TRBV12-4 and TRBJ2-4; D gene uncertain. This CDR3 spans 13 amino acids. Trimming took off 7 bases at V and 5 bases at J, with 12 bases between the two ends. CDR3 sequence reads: CASIGWAENIQYF. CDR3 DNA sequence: TGTGCCAGCATAGGGTGGGCGGAAAACATTCAGTACTTC.

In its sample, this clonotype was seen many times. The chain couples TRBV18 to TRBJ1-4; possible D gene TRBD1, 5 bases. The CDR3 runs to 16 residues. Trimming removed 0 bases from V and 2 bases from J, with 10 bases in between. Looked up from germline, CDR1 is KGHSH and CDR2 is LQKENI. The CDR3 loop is CASSPPQGRTNEKLFF. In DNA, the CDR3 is TGTGCCAGCTCACCACCCCAGGGCAGGACTAATGAAAAACTGTTTTTT.

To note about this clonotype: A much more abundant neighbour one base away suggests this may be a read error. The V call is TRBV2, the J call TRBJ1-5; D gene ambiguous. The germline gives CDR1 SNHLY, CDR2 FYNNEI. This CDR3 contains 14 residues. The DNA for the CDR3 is TGCGCCAGCGGCCAAAGCTATAGCAATCAGCCCCAGCATTTT. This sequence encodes CASGQSYSNQPQHF.

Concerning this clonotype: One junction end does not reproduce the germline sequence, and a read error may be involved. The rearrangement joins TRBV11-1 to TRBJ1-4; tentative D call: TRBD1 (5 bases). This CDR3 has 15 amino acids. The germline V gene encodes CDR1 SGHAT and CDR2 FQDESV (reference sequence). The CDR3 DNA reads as TGCGCCAGCCGACCCAGGGCGTCAACTAATGAAAAACTGTTTTTT. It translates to CASRPRASTNEKLFF.

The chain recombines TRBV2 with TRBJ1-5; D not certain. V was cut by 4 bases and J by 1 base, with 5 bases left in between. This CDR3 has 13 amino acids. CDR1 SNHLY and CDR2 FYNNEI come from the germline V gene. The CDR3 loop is CASSVWSNQPQHF. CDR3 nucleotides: TGTGCCAGCAGTGTATGGAGCAATCAGCCCCAGCATTTT.

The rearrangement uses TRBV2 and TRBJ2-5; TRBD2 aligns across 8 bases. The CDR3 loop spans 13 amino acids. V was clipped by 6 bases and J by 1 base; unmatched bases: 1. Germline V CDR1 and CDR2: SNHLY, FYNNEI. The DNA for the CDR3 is TGTGCCAGCAGGGGGACTAGCCAAGAGACCCAGTACTTC. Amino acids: CASRGTSQETQYF.

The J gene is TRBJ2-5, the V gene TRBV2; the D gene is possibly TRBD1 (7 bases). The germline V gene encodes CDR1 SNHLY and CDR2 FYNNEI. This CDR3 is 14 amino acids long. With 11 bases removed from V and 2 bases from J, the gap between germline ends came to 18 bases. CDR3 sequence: CASRAGQSQETQYF. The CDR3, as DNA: TGTGCCTCCAGGGCGGGACAGTCTCAAGAGACCCAGTACTTC.

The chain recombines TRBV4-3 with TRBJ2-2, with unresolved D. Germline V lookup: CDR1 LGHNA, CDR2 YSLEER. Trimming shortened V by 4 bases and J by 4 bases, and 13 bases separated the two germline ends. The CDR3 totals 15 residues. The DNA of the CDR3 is TGCGCCAGCAGCCCGACCCAGAGTCCCACCGGGGAGCTGTTTTTT. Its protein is CASSPTQSPTGELFF.

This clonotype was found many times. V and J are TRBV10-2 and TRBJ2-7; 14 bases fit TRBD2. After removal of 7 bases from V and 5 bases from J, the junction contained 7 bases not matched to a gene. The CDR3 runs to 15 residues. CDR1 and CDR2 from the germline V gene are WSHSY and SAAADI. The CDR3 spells CASMTSGRVGNEQYF. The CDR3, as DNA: TGCGCCAGCATGACTAGCGGGAGGGTTGGTAACGAGCAGTACTTC.

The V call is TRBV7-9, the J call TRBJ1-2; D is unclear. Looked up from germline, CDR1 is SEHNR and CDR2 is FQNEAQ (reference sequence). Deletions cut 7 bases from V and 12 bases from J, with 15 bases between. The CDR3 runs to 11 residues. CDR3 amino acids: CASIRLGSDTF. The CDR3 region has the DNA TGTGCCAGCATACGTCTGGGGTCGGACACCTTC.

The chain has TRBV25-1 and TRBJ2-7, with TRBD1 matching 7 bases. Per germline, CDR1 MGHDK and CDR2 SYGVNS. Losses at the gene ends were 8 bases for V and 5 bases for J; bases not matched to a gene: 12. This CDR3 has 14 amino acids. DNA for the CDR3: TGTGCCAGCGCCCCCCCGACAGGGATCCACGAGCAGTACTTC. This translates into CASAPPTGIHEQYF.